Below, 10 T cell receptor beta chains from the same sample are listed, as sequenced in a study of blood T cell repertoires in COVID-19. Only in-frame clones appear in the TCRdb table, and some are missing; sequencing was by immunoSEQ multiplex PCR. The sample carries approximately 170,000 clones, roughly 84% recorded once. The sequenced sample consisted of peripheral blood. These receptors came from a man aged 55 to 70 who had recovered from COVID-19.

This chain connects TRBV2 to TRBJ1-3, with 7 bases fitting TRBD1. The J segment lost 0 bases and the V segment lost 2 bases, leaving 7 bases of the junction unmatched. The CDR3 is 17 residues long. Germline lookup yields CDR1 SNHLY and CDR2 FYNNEI. CDR3 amino acids: CASSERDRGISGNTIYF. The CDR3, as DNA: TGTGCCAGCAGTGAACGGGACAGAGGCATCTCTGGAAACACCATATATTTT.

This chain links TRBV20-1 with TRBJ1-5; D gene unclear. The CDR3 sequence is 12 residues long. Deletions cut 3 bases from V and 3 bases from J, with 6 bases between. Germline V gives CDR1 DFQATT, CDR2 SNEGSKA (reference sequence). The CDR3, as DNA: TGCAGTGCTAGTGACAACAATCAGCCCCAGCATTTT. This gives the protein CSASDNNQPQHF.

The chain links TRBV6-1 to TRBJ1-1; the D gene is possibly TRBD1 (6 bases). Per germline, CDR1 MNHNS and CDR2 SASEGT. The CDR3 covers 13 residues. V was clipped by 8 bases and J by 2 bases, with 12 bases between them. CDR3 residues: CASAGETNTEAFF. In DNA, the CDR3 is TGTGCCAGCGCAGGGGAGACAAACACTGAAGCTTTCTTT.

V usage is TRBV12-3 or TRBV12-4 and J usage is TRBJ1-2, with D unclear. The CDR3 runs 11 residues. Trimming cost V 3 bases and J 4 bases, with 3 bases left between them. CDR3 protein: CASSFSYGYTF. The CDR3 nucleotides read TGTGCCAGCAGTTTTAGCTATGGCTACACCTTC.

The rearrangement links TRBV6-5 to TRBJ2-1; tentative D call: TRBD2 (7 bases). Trimming took off 6 bases at V and 9 bases at J, with 15 bases between the two ends. Germline CDR1 is MNHEY and CDR2 is SVGAGI. This CDR3 is built from 13 residues. The CDR3 loop is CASRAGVGGEQFF. The CDR3 DNA follows: TGTGCCAGCAGGGCGGGAGTAGGGGGTGAGCAGTTCTTC.

This chain uses TRBV7-8 with TRBJ2-7, with TRBD2 matching 7 bases. This CDR3 has 13 residues. The V gene's germline CDR1 is SGHVS and CDR2 FQNEAQ. The ends lost 6 bases at V and 3 bases at J; junction bases unmatched: 5. CDR3: CASSSSGGYEQYF. The CDR3 DNA reads TGTGCCAGCAGTTCGTCGGGGGGCTACGAGCAGTACTTC.

The V call is TRBV6-4, the J call TRBJ2-1; 9 bases are a match to TRBD1. Per germline, CDR1 MRHNA and CDR2 SNTAGT. V trimming: 2 bases; J trimming: 9 bases; junction bases outside the gene matches: 8. This CDR3 is 15 amino acids long. The CDR3: CASSDRDRDTAEQFF. The DNA for the CDR3 is TGTGCCAGCAGTGACCGGGACAGGGATACGGCTGAGCAGTTCTTC.

This clone was detected a few times. An end of the junction does not agree with germline; a read error may underlie this. The chain recombines TRBV7-9 with TRBJ2-7; TRBD1 matches at 8 bases. The germline gives CDR1 SEHNR, CDR2 FQNEAQ (reference sequence). There are 12 residues in the CDR3. This chain's CDR3 is CASSLEDRESCF. In DNA form, the CDR3 reads TGTGCCAGCAGCTTAGAGGACAGGGAGAGTTGTTTC.

This clone was picked up a small number of times. This sequence joins TRBV6-1 and TRBJ1-6; tentatively, D is TRBD1 (5 bases). There are 15 residues in the CDR3. Germline V lookup: CDR1 MNHNS, CDR2 SASEGT. V was pared by 0 bases and J by 9 bases, with 12 bases between. The CDR3 DNA sequence: TGTGCCAGCAGTGAAGCGCGGGGACGGAGTTCACCCCTCCACTTT. Its protein product is CASSEARGRSSPLHF.

In its sample, this clone was seen a few times. The chain uses TRBV9 and TRBJ2-2, with 7 bases lining up with TRBD2. Germline V gene lookup returns CDR1 SGDLS and CDR2 YYNGEE. The junction had 3 bases not matched to a gene; V was cut back by 0 bases and J by 1 base. The CDR3 has 16 residues. The CDR3 protein is CASSVASSGNTGELFF. CDR3 DNA sequence: TGTGCCAGCAGCGTAGCCTCTAGCGGGAACACCGGGGAGCTGTTTTTT.